This T cell receptor (beta chain) was obtained from a study of T cells after somatic rescue of genetic block. The CDR3 length is 14 residues. V gave up 1 base and J gave up 3 bases, with 10 bases separating them. Germline V lookup: CDR1 SGHAT, CDR2 FQNNGV. Clones were read by immunoSEQ multiplex PCR, and TCRdb kept only the in-frame ones, dropping some. The data contain 15,000 or so clones, 60% to 75% of them singletons. Sequenced material: peripheral blood mononuclear cells (PBMCs). This TCR derives from a man aged 18 to 30. The V and J genes are TRBV11-2 and TRBJ2-7; D not resolved. CDR3 sequence: CASSLVTDGYEQYF. CDR3 sequence (DNA): TGTGCCAGCAGCTTAGTTACGGACGGCTACGAGCAGTACTTC.